This T cell receptor beta chain was recorded in a study of blood T cell repertoires in COVID-19 (dated by TCRdb to 2019 to 2021). Study-level background: Samples from collaborators originated in the United States, Italy and Spain and spanned both the acute and convalescent phases of COVID-19. The material from the prospective study consisted of cDNA or gDNA derived from T cells, B-cell-depleted T cells, or PBMCs. Subjects who had been exposed to COVID-19, were actively infected with it, or had recovered from it provided the deeply sampled blood TCRbeta repertoires that made up the dataset. The repertoires were released in a freely available public database meant as a resource for research on the immune response to SARS-CoV-2. Samples were obtained from the ongoing ImmuneRACE study (first 160 participants) and from some 1,200 subjects provided by 6 global collaborators. The sample metadata nearly always contained a de-identified subject ID, COVID-19 status, age in years and sex. Where HLA class I and class II types were available, the types were taken from metadata supplied by the sample provider, not from assay-based typing.

Each collaborating institution followed its own protocols to collect whole blood in K2EDTA tubes. For TCRbeta analysis, collaborators shipped samples in one of three forms: frozen whole blood, isolated PBMCs, or DNA extracted from either of those sample types. Study-level results and caveats: The quantity of clinical and demographic metadata differed by source and by participant and was supplied without curation.

Trimming costs V 0 bases and J 5 bases, and their ends lie 18 bases apart. Taken from cysteine to phenylalanine, the CDR3 has 16 residues. The retained sequence is limited to the CDR3, 48 bases, with the frame set at the first base. The germline V gene supplies CDR1 SGDLS and CDR2 YYNGEE. For this clone: It lacks a known antigen. The input lacks base qualities; no much larger clone sits a single base away.

TCRbeta CDR3 regions were amplified from genomic DNA by means of the immunoSEQ Assay, a bias-controlled multiplex PCR. On the authors' methods: Within the assay, amplification of reference gene primers was used to estimate how many nucleated cells each sample contained. To quantify the absolute abundance of each unique TCRbeta CDR3 rearrangement, sequence reads were collapsed and filtered. For each sample, productive Simpson clonality was calculated as the square root of Simpson's diversity index over productive rearrangements. The table comes from immuneACCESS by way of TCRdb, which keeps in-frame sequences with V and J called. Part of the clones is missing from these tables; in studies checked, under half for an unresolved V gene and the rest for unknown reasons. V, J and clone size are taken as reported in that table, and D and trimming were inferred from the DNA itself. This sample gives approximately 210,000 clones in total; around four fifths of them show up just once. The ten largest clones take up about 8% of the sample.

Sequences were obtained from peripheral blood. This receptor chain uses TRBV9 and TRBJ2-7; TRBD1 is a weak D gene call, 5 bases matching. The sequence derives from a woman aged 50 to 65 with active or convalescent COVID-19. The DNA reads TGTGCCAGCAGCGTAGAGGTAAGGGATGGGGCGAACGAGCAGTACTTC. The translation is CASSVEVRDGANEQYF.